This T cell receptor beta chain was profiled in a study of PD-1 blockade in classical Hodgkin lymphoma. This CDR3 region has 14 residues. V was clipped by 2 bases and J by 7 bases, with 12 bases between them. CDR1 and CDR2 (germline): MNHEY, SVGAGI. With respect to this clone: What it binds is unknown.

Whole-study findings and limits: TCR diversity in CD4+, not CD8+, cells rose significantly by C4D1.

Measured with immunoSEQ multiplex PCR; TCRdb has only the in-frame clones, and not every one. The data show tens of thousands of clones, roughly 73% seen once. All patients relapsed after autologous stem cell transplantation, and brentuximab vedotin exposure varied. The rearrangement links TRBV6-5 to TRBJ2-1, with D perhaps given as TRBD1 or TRBD2 (5 bases each). The sequencing used peripheral blood mononuclear cells (PBMCs), collected at baseline. The clonotype was recovered from a human donor with classical Hodgkin lymphoma. CDR3 loop: CASSYEGPPNEQFF. CDR3 nucleotides: TGTGCCAGCAGTTACGAGGGACCCCCTAATGAGCAGTTCTTC.